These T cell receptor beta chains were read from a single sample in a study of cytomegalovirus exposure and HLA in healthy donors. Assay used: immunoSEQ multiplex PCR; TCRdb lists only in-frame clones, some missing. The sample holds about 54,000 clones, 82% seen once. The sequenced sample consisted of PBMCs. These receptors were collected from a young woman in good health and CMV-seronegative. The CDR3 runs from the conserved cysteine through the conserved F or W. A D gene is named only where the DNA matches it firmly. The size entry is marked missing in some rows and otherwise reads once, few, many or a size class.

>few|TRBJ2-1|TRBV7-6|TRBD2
TGTGCCAGCAGCTTGGGAACTAGCGGGAGAGGGGGGGGGCAGTTCTTC
CASSLGTSGRGGGQFF
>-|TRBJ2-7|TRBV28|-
TGTGCCAGCCTGGACTCACTGGTGCTGTACTTC
CASLDSLVLYF
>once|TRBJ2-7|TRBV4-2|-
TGTGCCAGCAGACCCCTAGGGAGCTCCTACGAGCAGTACTTC
CASRPLGSSYEQYF
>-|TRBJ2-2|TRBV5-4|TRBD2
TGTGCCAGCAGCTTGGAGGGTAGAAGCGGGACGAACACCGGGGAGCTGTTTTTT
CASSLEGRSGTNTGELFF
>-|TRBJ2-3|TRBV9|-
TGTGCCAGCAGCGTAGTTCAGGGAGGTTCAGATACGCAGTATTTT
CASSVVQGGSDTQYF
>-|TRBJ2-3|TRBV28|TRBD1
TGTGCCAGCAGTTTCCAGGGGACAGGGCCAGATACGCAGTATTTT
CASSFQGTGPDTQYF
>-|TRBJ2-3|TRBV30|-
TGTGCCTGGAGTGTAAGAGCGGGTCTACCCAAGGGAGATACGCAGTATTTT
CAWSVRAGLPKGDTQYF
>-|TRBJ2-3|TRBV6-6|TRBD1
TGTGCCAGCAGCGCACGGGACAGGGGGGGCACAGATACGCAGTATTTT
CASSARDRGGTDTQYF
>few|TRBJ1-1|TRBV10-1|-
TGCGCCAGCAGTCAACATGGACAGTCCACTGAAGCTTTCTTT
CASSQHGQSTEAFF
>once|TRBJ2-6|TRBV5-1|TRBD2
TGCGCCAGCAGCTTGGCACTAGCGGGAGGGAGCTCTGGGGCCAACGGCCTGACTTTC
CASSLALAGGSSGANGLTF
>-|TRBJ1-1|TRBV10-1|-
TGCGCCAGCAGTGAGTCGAGCGGGGAAGTTGTGAAGGCTTTCTTT
CASSESSGEVVKAFF
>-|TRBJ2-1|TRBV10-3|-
TGTGCCATCAGGGGACTGGATTACAATGAGCAGTTCTTC
CAIRGLDYNEQFF
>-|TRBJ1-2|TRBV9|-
TGTGCCAGCAGCGTAGGAGGAGACCGTAACTATGGCTACACCTTC
CASSVGGDRNYGYTF
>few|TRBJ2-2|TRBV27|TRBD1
TGTGCCAGCAGTGCCGGGACAGTCGCGAACACCGGGGAGCTGTTTTTT
CASSAGTVANTGELFF
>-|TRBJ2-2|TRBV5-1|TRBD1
TGCGCCAGCAGCTTTGAAGGGACAGCAAACACCGGGGAGCTGTTTTTT
CASSFEGTANTGELFF
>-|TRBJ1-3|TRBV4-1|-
TGCGCCAGCAAACAGTATTACAGAAGCTCTGGAAACACCATATATTTT
CASKQYYRSSGNTIYF
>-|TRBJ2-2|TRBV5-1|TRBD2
TGCGCCAGCAGCTTAGCGGGAGAAGTGGGGGAGCTGTTTTTT
CASSLAGEVGELFF
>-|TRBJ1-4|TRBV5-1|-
TGCGCCAGCAGCTTGTTGGTAGGGGCTAATGAAAAACTGTTTTTT
CASSLLVGANEKLFF
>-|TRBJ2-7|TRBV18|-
TGTGCCAGCTCACCAATCAGGGGTGGGGAGCAGTACTTC
CASSPIRGGEQYF
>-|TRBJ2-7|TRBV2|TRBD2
TGTGCCAGCAGTGTTAGACTAGCCCAATCCGAGCAGTACTTC
CASSVRLAQSEQYF
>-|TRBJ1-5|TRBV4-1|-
TGCGCCAGCAGCAGGGGAAACAATCAGCCCCAGCATTTT
CASSRGNNQPQHF
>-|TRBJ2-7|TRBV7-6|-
TGTGCCAGCAGCTTAGATGCCTATACCTACGAGCAGTACTTC
CASSLDAYTYEQYF
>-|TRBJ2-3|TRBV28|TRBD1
TGTGCCAGCAGGGAACAGGGGAGCCTTGGCACAGATACGCAGTATTTT
CASREQGSLGTDTQYF
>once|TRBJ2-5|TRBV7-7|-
TGTGCCAGCAGCCCTAACGGGGGCCAAGAGACCCAGTACTTC
CASSPNGGQETQYF
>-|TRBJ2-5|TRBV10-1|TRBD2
TGCGCCAGCAGTGATCATCGGGGATCTAGCGGGCATCAAGAGACCCAGTACTTC
CASSDHRGSSGHQETQYF
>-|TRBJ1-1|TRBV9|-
TGTGCCAGCAGCGTAGACGGGGGGATGAACACTGAAGCTTTCTTT
CASSVDGGMNTEAFF
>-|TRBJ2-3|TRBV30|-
TGTGCCTGGAGTGTAATGTGGGTCCAGGGGCGGGGGCGCACAGATACGCAGTATTTT
CAWSVMWVQGRGRTDTQYF
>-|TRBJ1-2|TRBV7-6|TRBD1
TGTGCCAGCAGCTTAGAGGGCCCAGGGGGCGCGGATGGCTACACCTTC
CASSLEGPGGADGYTF
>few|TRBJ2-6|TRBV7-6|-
TGTGCCAGCAGTCAGGGGTCAGGGATGGGGGCCAACGGCCTGACTTTC
CASSQGSGMGANGLTF
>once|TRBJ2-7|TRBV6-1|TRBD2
TGTGCCAGCAGTGAAATGACTAGCGGGGCCTCCTACGAGCAGTACTTC
CASSEMTSGASYEQYF
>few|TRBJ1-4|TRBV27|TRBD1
TGTGCCAGCAGTCCGCGACAGGGAAATGTGGAAAAACTGTTTTTT
CASSPRQGNVEKLFF
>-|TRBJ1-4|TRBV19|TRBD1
TGTGCCAGTAGTGCGACAGGGTCACTGTTTTTT
CASSATGSLFF
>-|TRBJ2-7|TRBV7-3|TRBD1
TGTGCCAGCAGCCCGGGGACAGGGTCCTACGAGCAGTACTTC
CASSPGTGSYEQYF
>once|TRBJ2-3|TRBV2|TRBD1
TGTGCCAGCAGTGGGGAAGGGACAGTTCGCAGAGATACGCAGTATTTT
CASSGEGTVRRDTQYF
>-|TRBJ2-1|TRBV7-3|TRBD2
TGTGCCAGCAGCTCCGGGACTAGCGGACTTAATGAGCAGTTCTTC
CASSSGTSGLNEQFF
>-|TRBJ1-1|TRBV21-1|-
TGTGCCAGCAGCAGCTCCCGGGACAGGGGGCATTTCACTGAAGCTTTCTTT
CASSSSRDRGHFTEAFF
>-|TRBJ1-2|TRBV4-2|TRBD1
TGTGCCAGCAGCCAGCTAGACAGGGAAAACTATGGCTACACCTTC
CASSQLDRENYGYTF
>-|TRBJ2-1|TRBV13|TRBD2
TGTGCCAGCAATCCTAGCGGGAGCGACCCCATCAACTACAATGAGCAGTTCTTC
CASNPSGSDPINYNEQFF